This passage covers 9 T cell receptor beta chains from one sample sequenced in a study of control samples from healthy donors and cancer patients. Measured with immunoSEQ multiplex PCR; TCRdb has only the in-frame clones, and not every one. The sample has about 57,000 clones, roughly 90% seen once; the top ten hold around 0.9%. Source material: PBMCs. The receptors stem from a man in his thirties or forties with colorectal cancer.

In its sample, this clone was seen once. V and J are TRBV27 and TRBJ2-2; TRBD2 matches 7 bases. The V gene end was trimmed by 3 bases and the J gene end by 5 bases; junction bases not matched to a gene: 3. Germline V CDR1 and CDR2: MNHEY, SMNVEV (reference sequence). The CDR3 consists of 14 residues. CDR3 DNA sequence: TGTGCCAGCAGTTTCACCGGGGGGACCGGGGAGCTGTTTTTT. This sequence encodes CASSFTGGTGELFF.

This chain connects TRBV19 to TRBJ2-2; D not certain. Germline lookup yields CDR1 LNHDA and CDR2 SQIVND (reference sequence). The CDR3 runs to 15 residues. V lost 3 bases, J lost 5 bases, and 13 bases lay in between. The CDR3 protein is CASSISWKGTGELFF. DNA for the CDR3: TGTGCCAGTAGTATCAGCTGGAAGGGAACCGGGGAGCTGTTTTTT.

This chain connects TRBV27 to TRBJ1-6; TRBD1 might be the D (5 bases). V lost 5 bases, J lost 7 bases, and 15 bases lay in between. Germline V gene data show CDR1 as MNHEY and CDR2 as SMNVEV (reference sequence). The CDR3 spans 15 residues. Here the CDR3 DNA reads TGTGCCAGCAGTCTTTACCAGGGTGTGAATTCACCCCTCCACTTT. Amino acid sequence: CASSLYQGVNSPLHF.

The chain has TRBV14 and TRBJ1-2, with D tentatively TRBD1 (5 bases). This CDR3 comprises 15 residues. Germline V lookup: CDR1 SGHDN, CDR2 FVKESK. The V end lost 0 bases, the J end lost 5 bases, and 13 bases lay between the germline ends. Here the CDR3 reads CASSQDGGLAYGYTF. The DNA for the CDR3 is TGTGCCAGCAGCCAAGATGGGGGGTTGGCGTATGGCTACACCTTC. The full variable domain, its missing parts supplied by reference TRBV14 and TRBJ1-2, is EAGVTQFPSHSVIEKGQTVTLRCDPISGHDNLYWYRRVMGKEIKFLLHFVKESKQDESGMPNNRFLAERTGGTYSTLKVQPAELEDSGVYFCASSQDGGLAYGYTFGSGTRLTVV.

The chain combines TRBV6-2 or TRBV6-3 with TRBJ1-3; D ambiguous. This CDR3 has 15 residues. V was shortened by 2 bases and J by 4 bases, with 12 bases between the two germline ends. From germline, CDR1 is MNHEY and CDR2 SVGEGT. The CDR3 spells CASSYLLGPGNTIYF. Written as DNA, the CDR3 is TGTGCCAGCAGTTACCTCCTAGGACCGGGAAACACCATATATTTT.

In its sample, this clone was seen once. This chain uses TRBV3-1 (or the pseudogene TRBV3-2) with TRBJ2-7; D gene ambiguous. The CDR3 has 14 amino acids. Trimming pared 4 bases from V and 2 bases from J, leaving 12 bases between. The germline V gene encodes CDR1 LGHDT and CDR2 YNNKEL (reference sequence). The CDR3 protein is CASSLEWEPYEQYV. For the CDR3, the DNA is TGTGCCAGCAGCCTTGAGTGGGAACCCTACGAGCAGTACGTC.

The chain joins TRBV13 to TRBJ1-2; D is unclear. Germline lookup yields CDR1 PRHDT and CDR2 FYEKMQ (reference sequence). Trimming removed 3 bases from V and 3 bases from J, with 14 bases in between. The CDR3 sequence is 15 residues long. CDR3 DNA: TGTGCCAGCAGCTTCCGACGCGCAAGGTACTATGGCTACACCTTC. Its protein is CASSFRRARYYGYTF.

The V call is TRBV4-3, the J call TRBJ2-3; possible D gene TRBD1, 5 bases. In germline, CDR1 is LGHNA, CDR2 YSLEER. V lost 0 bases and J lost 3, with 13 bases in between. The CDR3 length is 16 residues. Here the CDR3 DNA reads TGCGCCAGCAGCCAAGATTTGGGCAGGGTGACAGATACGCAGTATTTT. Translating gives CASSQDLGRVTDTQYF.

The gene calls are TRBV19 and TRBJ2-2; 7 bases map to TRBD1. J lost 1 base, V lost 4 bases, and 0 bases had no gene match. In germline, CDR1 is LNHDA, CDR2 SQIVND (reference sequence). The CDR3 is 14 amino acids. CDR3 nucleotides: TGTGCCAGTAGTAACAGGGGGAACACCGGGGAGCTGTTTTTT. Protein product: CASSNRGNTGELFF.